This record concerns one T cell receptor beta chain sequence. A clone one base away is much larger, so this may be a read error. Production of TCR cDNA was by 5'RACE template switching, which also added a universal primer site and UMIs. TCRdb used MiXCR to reprocess the 5' RACE reads, holding one entry per CDR3 protein. The sample includes a few hundred thousand distinct CDR3 sequences, approximately 4% of them seen just once. The sample is drawn from a study of T cells after yellow fever vaccination. Trimming left V 0 bases short and J 6 bases short, with 15 bases between. CDR3 size: 16 residues. From germline, CDR1 is LGHNA and CDR2 YNFKEQ.

This sequence originates from a man younger than 35 who received the YFV17D yellow fever vaccine. The chain joins TRBV4-2 to TRBJ2-1; D might be TRBD1 or TRBD2, each matching 6 bases. Sequencing was performed on PBMCs, taken 15 days after the yellow fever booster vaccination. CDR3 bases: TGTGCCAGCAGCCAAGAGAATGGGGGGCAGTCCAATGAGCAGTTCTTC. This encodes CASSQENGGQSNEQFF.